This paragraph reports one T cell receptor (beta chain). TCRdb reprocessed the 5' RACE reads and stores each CDR3 protein as one record, lacking DNA. This sample's table reports a few hundred thousand distinct CDR3 sequences. This entry belongs to a study of monozygotic twins with inflammatory bowel disease. From whole blood, total RNA was isolated without any sorting of T cells. This CDR3 has 13 amino acids. Germline CDR1 is MGHRA and CDR2 is YSYEKL. Specimen: blood. This sequence originates from a human donor with ulcerative colitis or Crohn's disease, or a healthy co-twin of an affected twin (not recorded which). The J gene is TRBJ1-3, the V gene TRBV4-1. The CDR3: CASNGEFGNTIYF.